This TCR beta chain was recovered during a study of T cells in Graves' hyperthyroidism and ophthalmopathy. The CDR3 has 14 residues. With 6 bases clipped from V and 7 bases from J, the junction kept 8 bases outside the gene matches. In germline, CDR1 is LNHDA, CDR2 SQIVND (reference sequence). This clonotype has more than one count but fewer than ten. The authors obtained PBMCs from around 11 ml of fresh peripheral blood. Amplified TCR beta CDR3 regions derived from RNA transcripts. The TCR CDR3 was amplified in a first-round RT-PCR using the HTBI primer set. TCRdb re-called the multiplex PCR reads through MiXCR, storing one row per CDR3 protein. Of 460,000 or so distinct CDR3 sequences in the sample, about 15% are singletons; the top ten hold less than 20%.

Sequenced sample: blood. V usage is TRBV19 and J usage is TRBJ1-2, with 10 nucleotides matching TRBD1. This receptor was obtained from a woman in her late teens or twenties with Graves' hyperthyroidism. The CDR3 bases are TGTGCCAGTAGGCTTAGGGACAGGGGAATTGGCTACACCTTC. Amino acids: CASRLRDRGIGYTF. Variable domain in full (rest from reference TRBV19 and TRBJ1-2): DGGITQSPKYLFRKEGQNVTLSCEQNLNHDAMYWYRQDPGQGLRLIYYSQIVNDFQKGDIAEGYSVSREKKESFPLTVTSAQKNPTAFYLCASRLRDRGIGYTFGSGTRLTVV.